This T cell receptor beta chain was sequenced during a study of T cell responses to AZD1222 COVID-19 vaccine. Study-wide results and caveats: Compared with day 0, the breadth and depth of the Spike-specific TCR repertoire rose significantly after two doses of AZD1222. Per reports, nearly half of all spike-specific TCRs target regions that are unmutated in variants. Baseline testing showed seropositivity in only a handful of AZD1222 recipients.

This CDR3 contains 14 residues. V lost 3 bases, J lost 3 bases, and 8 bases lay in between. Germline V CDR1 and CDR2: MRHNA, SNTAGT. This clone was picked up one time. Antigen specificity is unknown. Analyses pooled second doses at about 4 or about 12 weeks. Here immunoSEQ multiplex PCR was the method, and the copy in TCRdb shows in-frame clones only, minus some. In the table there are around 120,000 clones, about 90% of which are singletons. The source was peripheral blood, collected 28 days after the second AZD1222 dose. This clonotype originated in an adult who received the AZD1222 COVID-19 vaccine. The chain recombines TRBV6-4 with TRBJ2-2; possible D gene TRBD2, 6 bases. The CDR3 loop reads CASSEVADTGELFF. CDR3 nucleotides: TGTGCCAGCAGTGAGGTAGCGGACACCGGGGAGCTGTTTTTT.